The 12 T cell receptor beta chains below all came from one sample that was sequenced in a study of CD8+CD57+ T cells in acquired aplastic anemia. Researchers used genomic DNA as the template to profile TCR beta VDJ and CDR3. TCRdb reprocessed the reads with MiXCR, giving one entry per CDR3 protein. The table records hundreds of thousands of distinct CDR3 sequences, 45% to 65% of them present only once. The sequenced patients had an expansion of CD8+CD57+ cells seen by flow cytometry. Sequenced: sorted CD4+, CD8+, or CD8+CD57+ T cells (not recorded which) from PBMCs. These receptor sequences come from a human donor with aplastic anemia.

This clonotype was found a few times. The chain links TRBV5-1 to TRBJ1-2; the match to TRBD1 covers 10 bases. With V trimmed by 2 bases and J by 4 bases, 5 bases remained unmatched. Germline V gives CDR1 SGHRS, CDR2 YFSETQ. CDR3 length: 15 residues. CDR3 amino acids: CASSFGTGAFYGYTF. CDR3 sequence (DNA): TGCGCCAGCAGCTTCGGGACAGGGGCCTTCTATGGCTACACCTTC.

This clonotype was observed many times. The chain joins TRBV10-1 to TRBJ1-1; 11 bases are a match to TRBD1. The length of the CDR3 is 19 residues. With V trimmed by 5 bases and J by 4 bases, 18 bases remained unmatched. Germline V CDR1 and CDR2: WNHNN, SYGVQD (reference sequence). CDR3 in amino acids: CASSFYRTGGIGIFTEAFF. The CDR3 region has the DNA TGCGCCAGCAGTTTTTATAGGACAGGGGGCATTGGTATTTTCACTGAAGCTTTCTTT.

The table lists this clonotype with a few counts. V gene TRBV7-2 combines with J gene TRBJ2-6; the D is unclear. V was shortened by 1 base and J by 0 bases, with 7 bases between the two germline ends. CDR1 SGHTA and CDR2 FQGNSA come from the germline V gene. The CDR3 has 16 amino acids. This CDR3 is CASSLVYSSGANVLTF. For the CDR3, the DNA is TGTGCCAGCAGCTTAGTCTACAGCTCTGGGGCCAACGTCCTGACTTTC.

This clonotype was picked up many times. The J gene is TRBJ2-3, the V gene TRBV20-1; unclear D gene. CDR3 length equals 8 residues. Germline V CDR1 and CDR2: DFQATT, SNEGSKA (reference sequence). This CDR3 reads CSTDTQYF. Here the CDR3 DNA reads TGCAGCACAGATACGCAGTATTTT.

This clonotype occurred a few times. A single base separates this from a much larger clone, so it may be a read error. V usage is TRBV15 and J usage is TRBJ2-3; 9 nucleotides line up with TRBD2. This CDR3 region has 16 residues. The ends lost 4 bases at V and 0 bases at J; junction bases unmatched: 5. Germline V gene data show CDR1 as LNHNV and CDR2 as YYDKDF (reference sequence). The CDR3 region has the DNA TGTGCCACCAGCACCCGACTAGCGGCGAGCACAGATACGCAGTATTTT. Its translation: CATSTRLAASTDTQYF.

The J gene is TRBJ2-5, the V gene TRBV15; TRBD1 matches 7 bases. CDR1 and CDR2 from the germline V gene are LNHNV and YYDKDF (reference sequence). CDR3 length: 16 residues. The V and J ends lost 4 bases and 1 base, in that order; junction bases with no gene match: 9. CDR3 nucleotides: TGTGCCACCAGCAAGGGGGCCGACAGGGTCCAAGAGACCCAGTACTTC. As protein: CATSKGADRVQETQYF. Full variable domain (remainder filled in from reference TRBV15 and TRBJ2-5): DAMVIQNPRYQVTQFGKPVTLSCSQTLNHNVMYWYQQKSSQAPKLLFHYYDKDFNNEADTPDNFQSRRPNTSFCFLDIRSPGLGDTAMYLCATSKGADRVQETQYFGPGTRLLVL.

V gene TRBV7-8 combines with J gene TRBJ2-7; D could derive from TRBD1 or TRBD2 (5 bases each). Looked up from germline, CDR1 is SGHVS and CDR2 is FQNEAQ. The ends were cut back, 5 bases at V and 7 bases at J, with 9 bases in the middle. CDR3 length: 11 residues. The CDR3 nucleotides read TGTGCCAGCAGCCCAGAGGGGGAGCAGTACTTC. Translating gives CASSPEGEQYF.

This clonotype was counted at least ten times. V gene TRBV5-6 combines with J gene TRBJ2-3; unclear D gene. Per germline, CDR1 SGHDT and CDR2 YYEEEE. The CDR3 runs to 15 residues. V lost 0 bases and J lost 2, with 10 bases in between. DNA for the CDR3: TGTGCCAGCAGCTTGGGTCGTGGGGACACAGATACGCAGTATTTT. This encodes CASSLGRGDTDTQYF.

This clonotype was seen many times. The chain joins TRBV6-2 or TRBV6-3 to TRBJ1-6; 7 positions match TRBD1. The CDR3 is 17 amino acids. Germline V lookup: CDR1 MNHEY, CDR2 SVGEGT. V lost 6 bases to trimming and J lost 9 bases; unmatched junction nucleotides: 17. The CDR3 loop is CASSPIKNRGLGSPLHF. The CDR3 DNA follows: TGTGCCAGCAGCCCAATTAAGAACAGGGGTTTGGGTTCACCCCTCCACTTT.

The chain links TRBV12-3 or TRBV12-4 to TRBJ2-3; no clear D gene. The CDR3 totals 15 residues. Trimming removed 8 bases at V and 2 bases at J, with 17 bases between. The CDR3 sequence: CASLLSTESTDTQYF. Written as DNA, the CDR3 is TGTGCCAGCTTACTTTCGACGGAGTCCACAGATACGCAGTATTTT.

This chain links TRBV20-1 with TRBJ2-2; 12 bases align to TRBD2. Unmatched junction bases numbered 8, after V lost 3 bases and J lost 3 bases. Germline CDR1 is DFQATT and CDR2 is SNEGSKA (reference sequence). There are 17 residues in the CDR3. CDR3 sequence (DNA): TGCAGTGCTAGGCTAGCGGGAGGGCCGCTGTACACCGGGGAGCTGTTTTTT. Translating gives CSARLAGGPLYTGELFF.

This clonotype was counted ten times or more. This chain joins TRBV6-5 and TRBJ1-2; D is unresolved. Germline assignment: CDR1 MNHEY and CDR2 SVGAGI. The germline V and J ends were trimmed by 2 bases and 6 bases, with 10 bases remaining between them. There are 13 residues in the CDR3. The CDR3, as DNA: TGTGCCAGCAGTTACAGGGCAAGTGATGGCTACACCTTC. Translating it yields CASSYRASDGYTF.